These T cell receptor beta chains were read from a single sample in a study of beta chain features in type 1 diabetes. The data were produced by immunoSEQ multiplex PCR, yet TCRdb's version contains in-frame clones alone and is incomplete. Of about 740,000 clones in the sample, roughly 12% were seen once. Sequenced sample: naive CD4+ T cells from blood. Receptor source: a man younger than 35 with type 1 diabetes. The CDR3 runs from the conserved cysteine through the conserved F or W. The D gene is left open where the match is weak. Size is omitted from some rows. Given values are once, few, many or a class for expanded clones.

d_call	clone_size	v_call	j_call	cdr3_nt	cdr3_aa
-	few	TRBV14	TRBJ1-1	TGTGCCAGCACTCAGGGTATGAACACTGAAGCTTTCTTT	CASTQGMNTEAFF
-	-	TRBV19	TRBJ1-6	TGTGCCAGTAGTAATTTAGACTATTCACCCCTCCACTTT	CASSNLDYSPLHF
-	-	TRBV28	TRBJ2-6	TGTGCCAGCAGTCCACCCACCTCTGGGGCCAACGTCCTGACTTTC	CASSPPTSGANVLTF
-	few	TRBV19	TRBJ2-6	TGTGCCAGTAGTATTGGGTCAGGGCGCTCTGGGGCCAACGTCCTGACTTTC	CASSIGSGRSGANVLTF
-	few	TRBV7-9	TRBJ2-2	TGTGCCAGCAGCCATGCGTGGACACTCACCGGGGAGCTGTTTTTT	CASSHAWTLTGELFF
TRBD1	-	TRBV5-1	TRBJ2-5	TGCGCCAGCAGCTTCAACAGGGGCCAAGAGACCCAGTACTTC	CASSFNRGQETQYF
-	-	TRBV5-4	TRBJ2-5	TGTGCCAGCAGCTTGGTGGGGACGGAAGAGACCCAGTACTTC	CASSLVGTEETQYF
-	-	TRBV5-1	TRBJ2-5	TGCGCCAGCAGCGCGGGACAGCTAAAAGAGACCCAGTACTTC	CASSAGQLKETQYF
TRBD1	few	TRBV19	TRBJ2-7	TGTGCCAGTAGTATCTCGGCGGACAGGGGTTTGGAGCAGTACTTC	CASSISADRGLEQYF
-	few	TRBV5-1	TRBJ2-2	TGCGCCAGCAGCTTGGAAGGCTCCACCTCGGGTACCGGGGAGCTGTTTTTT	CASSLEGSTSGTGELFF
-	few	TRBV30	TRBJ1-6	TGTGCCTGGACAGGGATCCATAATTCACCCCTCCACTTT	CAWTGIHNSPLHF
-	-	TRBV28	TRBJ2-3	TGTGCCAGCACCTTGGGTGGGCTACCTTTCACAGATACGCAGTATTTT	CASTLGGLPFTDTQYF
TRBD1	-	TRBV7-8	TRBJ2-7	TGTGCCAGCAGCTTTTATGACAGGGCGAGCGAGCAGTACTTC	CASSFYDRASEQYF
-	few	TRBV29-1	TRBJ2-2	TGCAGCGTTGAAGGGACGGCGAACACCGGGGAGCTGTTTTTT	CSVEGTANTGELFF
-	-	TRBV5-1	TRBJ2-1	TGCGCCAGCAGCTTGGGGGAGAATCTAAAAGGCAATGAGCAGTTCTTC	CASSLGENLKGNEQFF
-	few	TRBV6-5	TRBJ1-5	TGTGCCAGCAGTTACTCTGGAACAGGGCCCAATCAGCCCCAGCATTTT	CASSYSGTGPNQPQHF
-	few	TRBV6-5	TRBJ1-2	TGTGCCAGCAGTTACCAGGCTGGGTATGGCTACACCTTC	CASSYQAGYGYTF
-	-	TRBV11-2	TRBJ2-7	TGTGCCAGCAGGGGGAGTGGAGCCTACGAGCAGTACTTC	CASRGSGAYEQYF
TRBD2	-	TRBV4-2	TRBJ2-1	TGTGCCAGCAGAACTCTAGCGGGGAACTACAATGAGCAGTTCTTC	CASRTLAGNYNEQFF
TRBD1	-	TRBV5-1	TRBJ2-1	TGCGCCAGCAGCTTGGGAATCGACAGGGTTGGCAATGAGCAGTTCTTC	CASSLGIDRVGNEQFF
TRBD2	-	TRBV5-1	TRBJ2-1	TGCGCCAGCAGCAGTCCGGGACTAGCGGGTAGCAATGAGCAGTTCTTC	CASSSPGLAGSNEQFF
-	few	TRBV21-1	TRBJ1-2	TGTGCCAGCAGCCAAAAGCAGGGACAGGGTAACTATGGCTACACCTTC	CASSQKQGQGNYGYTF
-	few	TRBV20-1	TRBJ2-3	TGCAGTGGCTCCGGAGATACGCAGTATTTT	CSGSGDTQYF
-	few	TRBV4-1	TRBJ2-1	TGCGCCAGCAGCCAGTGGGGACCCGGGGGTCACAATGAGCAGTTCTTC	CASSQWGPGGHNEQFF
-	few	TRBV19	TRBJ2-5	TGTGCCGTTAGAGACGGTGGCCAAGAGACCCAGTACTTC	CAVRDGGQETQYF
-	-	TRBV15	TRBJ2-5	TGTGCCACCAGCACACCCCTCGGGCGGGGTGAGCTGACCCAGTACTTC	CATSTPLGRGELTQYF
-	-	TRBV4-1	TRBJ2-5	TGCGCCAGCAGCCCCCGAGGCCAACAAAGAGGTCGGCAGTACTTC	CASSPRGQQRGRQYF
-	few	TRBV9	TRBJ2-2	TGTGCCAGCAGCGTAGCTTCTAGCCCAGACACCGGGGAGCTGTTTTTT	CASSVASSPDTGELFF
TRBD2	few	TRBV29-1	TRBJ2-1	TGCAGCGTTGAACCCCGACTAGCGGGGGGAGAGCAGTTCTTC	CSVEPRLAGGEQFF
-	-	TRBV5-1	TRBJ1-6	TGCGCCAGCAGCTTGGCAAATTCACCCCTCCACTTT	CASSLANSPLHF
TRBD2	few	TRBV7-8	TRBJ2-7	TGTGCCAGCAGCTGGACTAGCCTGGTCTCCTACGAGCAGTACTTC	CASSWTSLVSYEQYF
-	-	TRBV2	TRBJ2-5	TGTGCCAGCAGCGCCGGTACCCAAGAGACCCAGTACTTC	CASSAGTQETQYF
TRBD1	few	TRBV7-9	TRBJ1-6	TGTGCCAGCAGCATGGGACAGGGAGGAGGATCACCCCTCCACTTT	CASSMGQGGGSPLHF
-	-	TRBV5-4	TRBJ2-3	TGTGCCAGCAGCTCCCGGGACGTTGGAGATACGCAGTATTTT	CASSSRDVGDTQYF
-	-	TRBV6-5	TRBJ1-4	TGTGCCAGTACGGGAGGGACGACAACTAATGAAAAACTGTTTTTT	CASTGGTTTNEKLFF
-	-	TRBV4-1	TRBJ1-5	TGCGCCAGCAGCCAAGATCTCAATCAGCCCCAGCATTTT	CASSQDLNQPQHF
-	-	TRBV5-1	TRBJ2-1	TGCGCCAGCAGCTGGTCACCGGGACCAGAGCAGTTCTTC	CASSWSPGPEQFF
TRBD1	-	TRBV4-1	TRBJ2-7	TGCGCCAGCAGCCAATATATCGGGACAGGGACCTACGAGCAGTACTTC	CASSQYIGTGTYEQYF
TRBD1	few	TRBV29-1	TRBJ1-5	TGCAGCGTTGGCGGACAGGGGGATGGCAATCAGCCCCAGCATTTT	CSVGGQGDGNQPQHF
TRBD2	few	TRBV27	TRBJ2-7	TGTGCCAGCACCAAACAGCGGGGGAAATTCTACGAGCAGTACTTC	CASTKQRGKFYEQYF